This T cell receptor beta chain came from a study of T cell clones after liver transplantation. On the study more broadly: In this trial, immunosuppression withdrawal was attempted within 2 years of liver transplant. Tolerance: complete withdrawal held at least one year, liver enzymes staying within twice normal. TCRbeta sequencing after a pre-transplant mixed lymphocyte reaction identified graft-donor-reactive clones, later tracked in post-transplant blood. Study-wide results and limits: The donor-reactive repertoire was only partly measurable in two subjects, lacking donor cells.

The CDR3 is made up of 15 amino acids. Trimming removed 7 bases at V and 1 base at J, with 14 bases between. Germline CDR1 reads MNHNS; CDR2 reads SASEGT. Produced via immunoSEQ multiplex PCR; TCRdb's table is partial and in-frame only. This sample has about 74,000 clones, with around 80% found just once. Worth noting for this clone: Its specificity is not known.

The origin of this receptor is a human donor who received a liver transplant. Sample: CD4+ T cells from blood, taken before liver transplant. This chain connects TRBV6-1 to TRBJ1-5; D ambiguous. The CDR3 loop is CASTQSIISNQPQHF. The CDR3, as DNA: TGTGCCAGCACCCAATCAATCATAAGCAATCAGCCCCAGCATTTT.